This T cell receptor beta chain was captured by sequencing in a study of Ad26.COV2.S vaccination and SARS-CoV-2 variants. Profiled with immunoSEQ multiplex PCR; TCRdb holds only in-frame clones, not every one. The sample carries some 350,000 clones, about 90% recorded once. The germline V gene has CDR1 SEHNR and CDR2 FQNEAQ (reference sequence). This CDR3 region has 12 residues. Trimming left V 2 bases short and J 7 bases short, with 6 bases between. This TCR came from a human donor who had recovered from COVID-19. The sample consisted of peripheral blood, taken after recovery from COVID-19. This chain connects TRBV7-9 to TRBJ1-5, with D unclear. This chain's CDR3 is CASSLNQQPQHF. In DNA, the CDR3 is TGTGCCAGCAGCTTAAATCAACAGCCCCAGCATTTT.